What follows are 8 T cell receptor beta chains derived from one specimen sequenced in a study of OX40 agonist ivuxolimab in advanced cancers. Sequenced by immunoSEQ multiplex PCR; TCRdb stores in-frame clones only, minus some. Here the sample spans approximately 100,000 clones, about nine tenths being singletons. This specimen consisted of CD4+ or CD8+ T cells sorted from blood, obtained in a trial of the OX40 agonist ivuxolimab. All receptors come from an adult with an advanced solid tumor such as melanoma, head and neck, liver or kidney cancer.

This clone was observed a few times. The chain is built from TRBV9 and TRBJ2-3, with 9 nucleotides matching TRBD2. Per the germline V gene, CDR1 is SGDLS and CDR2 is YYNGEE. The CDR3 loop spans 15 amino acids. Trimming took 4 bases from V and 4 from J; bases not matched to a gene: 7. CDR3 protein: CASSSPGLAPDTQYF. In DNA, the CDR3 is TGTGCCAGCAGCTCACCGGGACTAGCTCCAGATACGCAGTATTTT.

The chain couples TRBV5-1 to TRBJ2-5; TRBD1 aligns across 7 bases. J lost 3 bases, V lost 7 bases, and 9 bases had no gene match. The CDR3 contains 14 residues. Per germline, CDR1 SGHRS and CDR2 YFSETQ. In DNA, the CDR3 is TGCGCCAGCGCTCCTGGGACAGCAAAAGAGACCCAGTACTTC. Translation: CASAPGTAKETQYF.

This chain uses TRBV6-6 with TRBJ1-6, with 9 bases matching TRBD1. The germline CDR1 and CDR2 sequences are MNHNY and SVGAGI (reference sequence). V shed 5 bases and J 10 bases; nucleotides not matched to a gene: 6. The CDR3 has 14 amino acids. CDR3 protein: CASSTGTGRSPLHF. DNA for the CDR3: TGTGCCAGCAGTACCGGGACAGGGCGATCACCCCTCCACTTT.

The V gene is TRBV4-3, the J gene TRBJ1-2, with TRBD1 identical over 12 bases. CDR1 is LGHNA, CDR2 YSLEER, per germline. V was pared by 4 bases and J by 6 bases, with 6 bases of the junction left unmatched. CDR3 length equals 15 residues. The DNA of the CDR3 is TGCGCCAGCAGCCCGCAGGGACAGGGGGCCGATGGCTACACCTTC. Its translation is CASSPQGQGADGYTF.

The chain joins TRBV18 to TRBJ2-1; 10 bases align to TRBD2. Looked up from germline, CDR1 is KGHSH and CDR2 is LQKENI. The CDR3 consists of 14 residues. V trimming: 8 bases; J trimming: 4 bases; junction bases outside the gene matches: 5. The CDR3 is CASRSSGGYNEQFF. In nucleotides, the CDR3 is TGTGCCAGCCGATCTAGCGGGGGTTACAATGAGCAGTTCTTC.

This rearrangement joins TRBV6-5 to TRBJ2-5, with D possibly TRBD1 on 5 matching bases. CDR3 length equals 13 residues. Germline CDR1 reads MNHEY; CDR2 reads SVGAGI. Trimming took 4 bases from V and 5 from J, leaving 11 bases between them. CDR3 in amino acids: CASSFSGWETQYF. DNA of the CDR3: TGTGCCAGCAGTTTTTCAGGGTGGGAGACCCAGTACTTC.

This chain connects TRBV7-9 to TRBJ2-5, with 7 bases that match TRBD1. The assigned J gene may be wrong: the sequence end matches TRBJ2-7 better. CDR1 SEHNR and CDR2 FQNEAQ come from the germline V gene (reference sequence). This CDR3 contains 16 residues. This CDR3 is CASSQYRGYGSYEQYF. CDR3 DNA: TGTGCCAGCAGCCAATACAGGGGTTATGGATCCTACGAGCAGTACTTC.

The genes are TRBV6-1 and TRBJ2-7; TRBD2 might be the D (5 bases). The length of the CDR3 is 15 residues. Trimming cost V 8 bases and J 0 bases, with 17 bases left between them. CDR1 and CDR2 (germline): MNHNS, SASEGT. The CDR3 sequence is CASGRGAYSSYEQYF. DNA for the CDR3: TGTGCCAGCGGGAGAGGCGCGTATTCCTCCTACGAGCAGTACTTC.